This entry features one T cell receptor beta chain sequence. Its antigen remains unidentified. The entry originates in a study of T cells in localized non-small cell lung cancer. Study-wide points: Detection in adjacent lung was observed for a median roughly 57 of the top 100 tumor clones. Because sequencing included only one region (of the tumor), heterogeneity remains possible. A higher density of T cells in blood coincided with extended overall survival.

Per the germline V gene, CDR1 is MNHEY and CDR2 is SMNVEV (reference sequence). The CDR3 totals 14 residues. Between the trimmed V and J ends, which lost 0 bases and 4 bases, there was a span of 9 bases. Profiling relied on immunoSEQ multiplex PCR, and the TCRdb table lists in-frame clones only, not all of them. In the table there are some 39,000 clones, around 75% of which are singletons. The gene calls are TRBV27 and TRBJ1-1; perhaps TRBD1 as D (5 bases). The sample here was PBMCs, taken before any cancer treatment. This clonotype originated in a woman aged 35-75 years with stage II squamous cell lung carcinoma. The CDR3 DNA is TGTGCCAGCAGTTTATCTCGGGGGGGCACTGAAGCTTTCTTT. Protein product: CASSLSRGGTEAFF.